The clone carrying this TCR beta chain was counted only a few times. Its antigen is as yet unknown. The data originate from a study of cytomegalovirus exposure and HLA in healthy donors. Study background: Of several hundred genotyped donors, 81% clustered with self-reported Caucasian donors. Broader study findings: It was shown in a later analysis that HLA-associated TCR beta chains were more clonally expanded than other, equally common chains.

With 60 Vbeta and 13 Jbeta primers, the PCR was carried out. The protocol was immunoSEQ multiplex PCR, while the TCRdb copy is restricted to in-frame clones and leaves out a portion. Of under 250,000 clones in the sample, 82% are singletons; the top ten hold 6%. Each donor's status was that of a healthy bone marrow donor. The V and J ends lost 10 bases and 10 bases, in that order; junction bases with no gene match: 6. From germline, CDR1 is SNHLY and CDR2 FYNNEI. This CDR3 spans 11 amino acids. The receptor comes from a man aged 35 to 55 in good health and CMV-seropositive. The source material was PBMCs. The chain carries TRBV2 and TRBJ2-1, with 8 bases matching TRBD1. The CDR3 loop is CATVRDREQFF. In DNA form, the CDR3 reads TGTGCCACTGTCCGGGACAGGGAGCAGTTCTTC. The whole variable domain, remainder taken from reference TRBV2 and TRBJ2-1, is EPEVTQTPSHQVTQMGQEVILRCVPISNHLYFYWYRQILGQKVEFLVSFYNNEISEKSEIFDDQFSVERPDGSNFTLKIRSTKLEDSAMYFCATVRDREQFFGPGTRLTVL.